This note documents a single T cell receptor (beta chain) sequence. Its specific antigen is unknown. No base-level quality is on record; no much larger clone is a single base apart. The entry originates in a study of technical replicates of blood from several donors (dated by TCRdb to about 2017). The CDR3 sequence holds 12 residues, the cysteine and phenylalanine included. The entry retains the CDR3 DNA only, 36 bases that are in frame from base 1. Via the germline V gene, CDR1 is MNHEY and CDR2 SVGAGI. V lost 4 bases and J lost 7 bases; the stretch between them is 10 bases long. To prepare the library, the immunoSEQ multiplex PCR assay was applied. What TCRdb holds here is the immuneACCESS table cut down to in-frame rearrangements. Part of the clones is not present; checked against another copy, under half of the missing clones reflect an unresolved V gene, and the others are unexplained. For this sample there are almost 85,000 clones; roughly 97% appear just once. The top ten constitute 0.15% to 0.2% of the sample.

The sequence links TRBV6-5 to TRBJ2-5, with the D gene not clear enough to name. The sequenced material came from T cells isolated from PBMCs. This receptor was identified in a human donor in good health. DNA sequence: TGTGCCAGCAGTTTACTGAGTGGGACCCAGTACTTC. This translates into CASSLLSGTQYF.